Below, 30 T cell receptor beta chains from the same sample are listed, as sequenced in a study of beta chain features in type 1 diabetes. The study reverse transcribed the entire isolated RNA, so it sequenced expressed TCRB transcripts. Method: immunoSEQ multiplex PCR; TCRdb's copy keeps in-frame clones and lacks some. The sample lists about 340,000 clones; approximately 8.2% were seen once. The sample consisted of central memory CD4+ T cells from blood. These receptors came from a woman aged 18-35 years in good health.

There are a few counts of this clone. The rearrangement uses TRBV2 and TRBJ2-2, with D uncertain. Per the germline V gene, CDR1 is SNHLY and CDR2 is FYNNEI. This CDR3 is built from 16 residues. The ends were cut back, 3 bases at V and 0 bases at J, with 11 bases in the middle. The CDR3 nucleotides read TGTGCCAGCAGTGACGTTTGGGGAACGAACACCGGGGAGCTGTTTTTT. Amino acid sequence: CASSDVWGTNTGELFF.

This clone was seen only a few times. The V gene is TRBV4-3, the J gene TRBJ1-2; the match to TRBD1 covers 9 bases. CDR1 is LGHNA and CDR2 is YSLEER in the germline V gene. This CDR3 is built from 16 residues. V lost 2 bases and J lost 1; bases outside the gene matches: 5. Written as DNA, the CDR3 is TGCGCCAGCAGCCAACTACAGGGGGCCGATAACTATGGCTACACCTTC. As protein: CASSQLQGADNYGYTF.

This clone was seen a few times. The chain is built from TRBV7-8 and TRBJ1-2, with D perhaps TRBD1 (5 bases). The CDR3 totals 13 residues. Germline CDR1 reads SGHVS; CDR2 reads FQNEAQ. V lost 4 bases, J lost 4 bases, and 10 bases lay in between. As DNA, the CDR3 is TGTGCCAGCAGCTCCACAGGCATCTATGGCTACACCTTC. Amino acids: CASSSTGIYGYTF.

The sample holds many counts of this clone. V usage is TRBV29-1 and J usage is TRBJ2-1; 11 nucleotides match TRBD2. Unmatched junction bases numbered 7, after V lost 7 bases and J lost 5 bases. From germline, CDR1 is SQVTM and CDR2 ANQGSEA. The CDR3 loop spans 14 amino acids. The CDR3, as DNA: TGCAGCGCTGTTAGCGGGAGGGCCCACAATGAGCAGTTCTTC. Translating it yields CSAVSGRAHNEQFF.

The chain uses TRBV7-2 and TRBJ2-7; D uncertain. There are 12 residues in the CDR3. CDR1 and CDR2 from the germline V gene are SGHTA and FQGNSA. Trimming took off 5 bases at V and 5 bases at J, with 10 bases between the two ends. CDR3 bases: TGTGCCAGCAGCCCCGGGTCCCACGAGCAGTACTTC. It is translated as CASSPGSHEQYF. Supplemented by reference TRBV7-2 and TRBJ2-7, the full variable domain reads GAGVSQSPSNKVTEKGKDVELRCDPISGHTALYWYRQSLGQGLEFLIYFQGNSAPDKSGLPSDRFSAERTGGSVSTLTIQRTQQEDSAVYLCASSPGSHEQYFGPGTRLTVT.

This rearrangement joins TRBV4-1 to TRBJ2-3; TRBD1 agrees at 8 bases. Trimming removed 4 bases from V and 5 bases from J; junction bases left unmatched: 14. The CDR3 length is 17 residues. Germline V gene sequence: CDR1 MGHRA, CDR2 YSYEKL. The CDR3 nucleotides are TGCGCCAGCAGCCCCGACGGGTCAGGGGGCAAAAAAGATACGCAGTATTTT. Encoded protein: CASSPDGSGGKKDTQYF.

This clone has just a few counts. The V gene is TRBV10-2, the J gene TRBJ2-5; 7 positions match TRBD1. Germline CDR1 WSHSY, CDR2 SAAADI. Trimming removed 6 bases from V and 1 base from J; junction bases left unmatched: 2. The CDR3 totals 13 residues. CDR3: CASRGTVQETQYF. For the CDR3, the DNA is TGCGCCAGCAGAGGGACAGTCCAAGAGACCCAGTACTTC.

The gene calls are TRBV7-2 and TRBJ1-2, with D possibly matching TRBD1 (6 bases). CDR1 is SGHTA and CDR2 is FQGNSA in the germline V gene. CDR3 length: 16 residues. V lost 0 bases to trimming and J lost 3 bases, with 14 bases between them. The CDR3 region is CASSLAWNRADYGYTF. Here the CDR3 DNA reads TGTGCCAGCAGCTTAGCCTGGAACAGGGCGGACTATGGCTACACCTTC. Combining the CDR3 with reference TRBV7-2 and TRBJ1-2 gives the whole variable domain GAGVSQSPSNKVTEKGKDVELRCDPISGHTALYWYRQSLGQGLEFLIYFQGNSAPDKSGLPSDRFSAERTGGSVSTLTIQRTQQEDSAVYLCASSLAWNRADYGYTFGSGTRLTVV.

In the case of this clone: Other DNA sequences in the sample encode the same CDR3. The rearrangement uses TRBV27 and TRBJ2-5; D is ambiguous. Trimming shortened V by 5 bases and J by 0 bases, and 10 bases separated the two germline ends. From germline, CDR1 is MNHEY and CDR2 SMNVEV (reference sequence). The CDR3 is 14 residues long. The CDR3 coding sequence is TGTGCCAGCAGTCTTACTGGGAACCAAGAGACCCAGTACTTC. This codes for CASSLTGNQETQYF.

This clone was detected only a few times. CDR3 region: CASSSRRGAGGTDTQYF. The CDR3 DNA reads TGTGCCAGCAGTTCCCGCCGGGGGGCGGGAGGCACAGATACGCAGTATTTT. The chain links TRBV27 to TRBJ2-3; weak D call: TRBD2 (7 bases). This CDR3 has 17 amino acids. V lost 4 bases, J lost 1 base, and 18 bases lay in between. Germline V gives CDR1 MNHEY, CDR2 SMNVEV (reference sequence).

This clone was found a few times. The CDR3 region is CSVEILDSNTGELFF. CDR3 in DNA: TGCAGCGTTGAGATATTGGACTCTAACACCGGGGAGCTGTTTTTT. The rearrangement uses TRBV29-1 and TRBJ2-2, with a tentative D call TRBD2 (5 bases). This CDR3 is built from 15 residues. V was cut by 3 bases and J by 2 bases, with 13 bases left in between. CDR1 and CDR2 from the germline V gene are SQVTM and ANQGSEA.

The sample holds many counts of this clone. The CDR3 region is CASSVRDHEQFF. In nucleotides, the CDR3 is TGTGCCAGCAGCGTCAGGGACCATGAGCAGTTCTTC. This chain connects TRBV5-6 to TRBJ2-1; D is perhaps TRBD1 or TRBD2 (5 bases each). V was cut by 4 bases and J by 8 bases, with 10 bases left in between. Germline V lookup: CDR1 SGHDT, CDR2 YYEEEE. This CDR3 is 12 amino acids long.

The CDR3 loop is CASSPGLAGGVYEQFF. The CDR3 coding sequence is TGTGCCAGCAGCCCGGGACTAGCGGGAGGTGTGTATGAGCAGTTCTTC. The V call is TRBV4-2, the J call TRBJ2-1, with TRBD2 matching 15 bases. Germline CDR1 reads LGHNA; CDR2 reads YNFKEQ. After removal of 4 bases from V and 8 bases from J, the junction contained 6 bases not matched to a gene. This CDR3 region has 16 residues.

This clone was found a few times. The V gene is TRBV5-1, the J gene TRBJ2-6; D unclear. Germline V gene lookup returns CDR1 SGHRS and CDR2 YFSETQ. The CDR3 contains 15 residues. The ends were cut back, 0 bases at V and 0 bases at J, with 4 bases in the middle. CDR3 sequence: CASSLGTSGANVLTF. The CDR3 coding sequence is TGCGCCAGCAGCTTGGGGACCTCTGGGGCCAACGTCCTGACTTTC.

The gene calls are TRBV2 and TRBJ1-1; D might be TRBD1 (5 bases). Germline V gives CDR1 SNHLY, CDR2 FYNNEI. The CDR3 contains 14 residues. V lost 2 bases and J lost 0, with 7 bases in between. The CDR3 coding sequence is TGTGCCAGCAGTGAAAGGACAATGAACACTGAAGCTTTCTTT. Translation: CASSERTMNTEAFF. The variable domain in full, with the rest retrieved from reference TRBV2 and TRBJ1-1, is EPEVTQTPSHQVTQMGQEVILRCVPISNHLYFYWYRQILGQKVEFLVSFYNNEISEKSEIFDDQFSVERPDGSNFTLKIRSTKLEDSAMYFCASSERTMNTEAFFGQGTRLTVV.

The chain links TRBV10-3 to TRBJ2-3; either TRBD1 or TRBD2 may supply D (5 bases each). With 11 bases removed from V and 3 bases from J, the gap between germline ends came to 21 bases. Germline loops: CDR1 ENHRY, CDR2 SYGVKD. The CDR3 extends over 15 amino acids. CDR3 sequence reads: CALSPGASSTDTQYF. The CDR3, as DNA: TGTGCCCTGAGTCCCGGGGCTAGTAGTACAGATACGCAGTATTTT.

This clone was picked up a small number of times. The rearrangement links TRBV9 to TRBJ2-1; D is uncertain. V lost 3 bases to trimming and J lost 9 bases, with 10 bases between them. Germline V gene sequence: CDR1 SGDLS, CDR2 YYNGEE. There are 12 residues in the CDR3. CDR3 residues: CASSAAKGEQFF. CDR3 DNA: TGTGCCAGCAGCGCCGCCAAGGGTGAGCAGTTCTTC. The full variable domain, completed using reference TRBV9 and TRBJ2-1, is DSGVTQTPKHLITATGQRVTLRCSPRSGDLSVYWYQQSLDQGLQFLIQYYNGEERAKGNILERFSAQQFPDLHSELNLSSLELGDSALYFCASSAAKGEQFFGPGTRLTVL.

The sample holds a few counts of this clone. This chain uses TRBV28 with TRBJ2-7, with 7 positions matching TRBD2. This CDR3 has 14 amino acids. Trimming cost V 6 bases and J 5 bases; bases outside gene matches: 10. Germline V gene data show CDR1 as MDHEN and CDR2 as SYDVKM. In DNA, the CDR3 is TGTGCCAGCAGATCTCAGACTAGCTTCCACGAGCAGTACTTC. This sequence encodes CASRSQTSFHEQYF.

This clone appeared a few times. CDR3 in DNA: TGTGCCAGCAGCTTGGGGACGGGACCGTACAATGAGCAGTTCTTC. It yields the protein CASSLGTGPYNEQFF. V gene TRBV5-4 combines with J gene TRBJ2-1; D could derive from TRBD1 or TRBD2 (5 bases each). Trimming took off 0 bases at V and 4 bases at J, with 11 bases between the two ends. CDR3 length: 15 residues. Germline V gene sequence: CDR1 SGHNT, CDR2 YYREEE (reference sequence).

This clone was counted only a few times. CDR3 nucleotide sequence: TGTGCCAGCAGCCCGATTGGTGGGAGGGCCTGGGATACGCAGTATTTT. Its translation: CASSPIGGRAWDTQYF. This chain connects TRBV7-9 to TRBJ2-3, with 7 nucleotides matching TRBD2. Germline CDR1 SEHNR, CDR2 FQNEAQ (reference sequence). J gave up 6 bases and V 5 bases, and 14 bases lay outside the gene matches. CDR3 size: 16 residues.

This clone was recorded a few times. V gene TRBV11-2 combines with J gene TRBJ2-1; 8 bases are a match to TRBD1. Trimming at V came to 7 bases and at J to 0 bases, leaving 5 bases not matched to a gene. Germline assignment: CDR1 SGHAT and CDR2 FQNNGV. This CDR3 spans 15 amino acids. As DNA, the CDR3 is TGTGCCAGCAACCTAGGGACAGGCTCCTACAATGAGCAGTTCTTC. It codes for CASNLGTGSYNEQFF.

There are many counts of this clone. The chain combines TRBV5-5 with TRBJ2-3; D call uncertain. The CDR3 loop spans 14 amino acids. CDR1 and CDR2 from the germline V gene are SGHKS and YYEKEE (reference sequence). V was cut by 0 bases and J by 2 bases, with 7 bases left in between. The CDR3 sequence is CASSLGPSTDTQYF. The CDR3 DNA reads as TGTGCCAGCAGCTTGGGACCCTCCACAGATACGCAGTATTTT. Based on the CDR3 plus reference TRBV5-5 and TRBJ2-3, the full variable domain is DAGVTQSPTHLIKTRGQQVTLRCSPISGHKSVSWYQQVLGQGPQFIFQYYEKEERGRGNFPDRFSARQFPNYSSELNVNALLLGDSALYLCASSLGPSTDTQYFGPGTRLTVL.

The CDR3, as DNA: TGTGCCAGCAGCTTAACCCGTTCCTACGAGCAGTACTTC. Protein sequence: CASSLTRSYEQYF. The gene calls are TRBV7-3 and TRBJ2-7; D call uncertain. CDR1 is SGHTA and CDR2 is FQGTGA in the germline V gene. This CDR3 has 13 amino acids. V shed 0 bases and J shed 1 base, with 4 bases lying between them.

The chain carries TRBV6-5 and TRBJ2-4; 9 positions agree with TRBD2. This CDR3 has 15 residues. Looked up from germline, CDR1 is MNHEY and CDR2 is SVGAGI. V was pared by 0 bases and J by 6 bases, with 3 bases of the junction left unmatched. The CDR3 spells CASSYSRAGGNIQYF. The CDR3 region has the DNA TGTGCCAGCAGTTACTCTAGAGCGGGAGGAAACATTCAGTACTTC.

This chain links TRBV28 with TRBJ2-2; 7 bases match TRBD1. V shed 7 bases and J 1 base; nucleotides not matched to a gene: 3. CDR3 length: 14 amino acids. Germline V gene data show CDR1 as MDHEN and CDR2 as SYDVKM. In DNA, the CDR3 is TGTGCCAGCAAAAGGACAGGGAACACCGGGGAGCTGTTTTTT. Translated, it gives CASKRTGNTGELFF.

The chain is built from TRBV13 and TRBJ2-7; 8 positions match TRBD2. The CDR3 is 15 residues long. Germline V gives CDR1 PRHDT, CDR2 FYEKMQ (reference sequence). With V trimmed by 5 bases and J by 6 bases, 12 bases remained unmatched. CDR3 loop: CASSRTGTSTSEQYF. The CDR3 nucleotides read TGTGCCAGCAGCCGTACTGGGACTAGTACTAGCGAGCAGTACTTC.

The chain joins TRBV4-2 to TRBJ2-1; 7 bases are a match to TRBD2. CDR1 and CDR2 from the germline V gene are LGHNA and YNFKEQ. The CDR3 spans 15 residues. V dropped 1 base and J dropped 5; count of bases not matched to a gene: 5. CDR3 amino acids: CASSQAGDYNNEQFF. DNA of the CDR3: TGTGCCAGCAGCCAAGCTGGGGACTACAACAATGAGCAGTTCTTC.

The chain has TRBV27 and TRBJ2-7; 9 nucleotides agree with TRBD2. The CDR3 extends over 15 amino acids. V lost 3 bases to trimming and J lost 4 bases; unmatched junction nucleotides: 7. Germline-derived CDR1 and CDR2 are MNHEY and SMNVEV (reference sequence). The CDR3 is CASSFLGGRAYEQYF. The DNA for the CDR3 is TGTGCCAGCAGTTTTCTGGGCGGGAGGGCATACGAGCAGTACTTC.

There are a few counts of this clone. The J gene is TRBJ2-1, the V gene TRBV29-1, with 10 nucleotides matching TRBD1. The V segment lost 4 bases and the J segment 13 bases; nucleotides outside the gene matches: 4. The CDR3 length is 11 residues. Germline V lookup: CDR1 SQVTM, CDR2 ANQGSEA. The CDR3 here is CSVAGTGDQFF. In nucleotides, the CDR3 is TGCAGCGTTGCAGGGACAGGGGATCAGTTCTTC.

This clone was seen only a few times. The rearrangement links TRBV29-1 to TRBJ2-2, with a tentative D call TRBD2 (5 bases). The V and J ends lost 5 bases and 5 bases respectively, with 12 bases between them. CDR1 SQVTM and CDR2 ANQGSEA come from the germline V gene. This CDR3 is 13 amino acids long. This CDR3 is CSVMVTGTGELFF. The CDR3 region has the DNA TGCAGCGTTATGGTTACGGGGACCGGGGAGCTGTTTTTT.